This entry is about one TCR beta chain. What it binds is unknown. These data belong to a study of cytomegalovirus exposure and HLA in healthy donors. General study results and limits: Equally common other TCR beta chains were less clonally expanded than HLA-associated ones, a later analysis found. Later analysis identified a missense DCLRE1C variant that was linked to TCR beta V- and J-gene trimming. Accurate prediction of most subjects' HLA-A and HLA-B alleles from TCR beta sequences was reported. TRBV6-2, TRBV6-3 and other indistinguishable V segments were excluded.

PCR involved 60 Vbeta and 13 Jbeta primers. The method was immunoSEQ multiplex PCR; TCRdb's version includes in-frame clones alone and lacks a portion of them. The repertoire consists of 65,000 to 75,000 clones, with 60% to 70% occurring once and the leading ten covering over 15%. The V gene's germline CDR1 is SGHAT and CDR2 FQNNGV. The J segment lost 8 bases and the V segment lost 6 bases, leaving 7 bases of the junction unmatched. The CDR3 length is 14 residues. The rearrangement joins TRBV11-2 to TRBJ2-1, with 10 bases aligning to TRBD1. The clonotype comes from a man aged 40-49 years in good health and CMV-seropositive. The sample consisted of PBMCs. The chain's CDR3 is CASRDRDRGYEQFF. The CDR3 DNA reads TGTGCCAGCAGGGACCGGGACAGGGGTTATGAGCAGTTCTTC.